These 29 T cell receptor beta chains were all obtained from the same sample, sequenced in a study of shared clonotypes between healthy human individuals. Assay: immunoSEQ multiplex PCR; the TCRdb copy retains only in-frame clones and omits some. The sample holds some 900,000 clones, around three quarters seen once. Sequenced input: memory CD4+ T cells sorted from blood. Subset: CD45RA-negative fraction. The receptors originated from a man between 18 and 35 years old in good health.

The gene calls are TRBV19 and TRBJ2-1, with TRBD2 matching over 9 bases. Per the germline V gene, CDR1 is LNHDA and CDR2 is SQIVND (reference sequence). The CDR3 has 14 residues. The J segment lost 8 bases and the V segment lost 7 bases, leaving 9 bases of the junction unmatched. The CDR3 region has the DNA TGTGCCAGTATCCGTTCTAGCGGGAACTATGAGCAGTTCTTC. Protein sequence: CASIRSSGNYEQFF.

J is TRBJ2-7 and V is TRBV7-2; TRBD2 agrees at 10 bases. CDR1 SGHTA and CDR2 FQGNSA come from the germline V gene. The CDR3 loop spans 17 amino acids. Trimming took 5 bases from V and 0 from J; bases not matched to a gene: 10. CDR3 in DNA: TGTGCCAGCAGCGGACCCGGACTAGCGGCTAACTCCTACGAGCAGTACTTC. Amino acid sequence: CASSGPGLAANSYEQYF.

The J gene is TRBJ2-1, the V gene TRBV4-1, with TRBD2 matching over 11 bases. The germline V gene has CDR1 MGHRA and CDR2 YSYEKL. The CDR3 sequence is 16 residues long. J lost 3 bases, V lost 1 base, and 2 bases had no gene match. The CDR3: CASSQGLAGHYNEQFF. As DNA, the CDR3 is TGCGCCAGCAGCCAAGGACTAGCGGGACACTACAATGAGCAGTTCTTC.

The genes are TRBV7-8 and TRBJ2-5, with 7 bases lining up with TRBD2. The junction had 7 bases not matched to a gene; V was cut back by 5 bases and J by 1 base. The V gene's germline CDR1 is SGHVS and CDR2 FQNEAQ. The length of the CDR3 is 15 residues. This CDR3 is CASSPQGGGQETQYF. In DNA form, the CDR3 reads TGTGCCAGCAGCCCCCAAGGCGGGGGCCAAGAGACCCAGTACTTC.

Concerning this clone itself: The sample holds other DNA sequences that translate to the same CDR3. J is TRBJ2-3 and V is TRBV27; no reliable D call. Germline V lookup: CDR1 MNHEY, CDR2 SMNVEV (reference sequence). The ends were cut back, 6 bases at V and 3 bases at J, with 4 bases in the middle. There are 11 residues in the CDR3. CDR3 DNA: TGTGCCAGCAGGTCGACAGATACGCAGTATTTT. Its translation: CASRSTDTQYF.

This chain joins TRBV30 and TRBJ1-5, with 7 nucleotides matching TRBD1. From germline, CDR1 is GTSNPN and CDR2 SVGIG (reference sequence). Trimming cost V 2 bases and J 6 bases; bases outside gene matches: 10. The CDR3 consists of 15 residues. The CDR3: CAWSSFAGGGQPQHF. DNA of the CDR3: TGTGCCTGGAGTTCGTTCGCAGGGGGGGGTCAGCCCCAGCATTTT. Filled out from reference TRBV30 and TRBJ1-5, the complete variable domain reads SQTIHQWPATLVQPVGSPLSLECTVEGTSNPNLYWYRQAAGRGLQLLFYSVGIGQISSEVPQNLSASRPQDRQFILSSKKLLLSDSGFYLCAWSSFAGGGQPQHFGDGTRLSIL.

This clone was counted between two and nine times. Distinct nucleotide sequences in the sample also encode this CDR3. The V gene is TRBV5-1, the J gene TRBJ2-6; D unresolved. CDR1 and CDR2 (germline): SGHRS, YFSETQ. The germline V and J ends were trimmed by 0 bases and 0 bases, with 4 bases remaining between them. CDR3 size: 15 residues. In DNA form, the CDR3 reads TGCGCCAGCAGCTTGGGCGGCTCTGGGGCCAACGTCCTGACTTTC. Translating it yields CASSLGGSGANVLTF.

The chain links TRBV7-2 to TRBJ2-2, with TRBD2 as a possible D gene (6 bases). The CDR3 extends over 14 amino acids. Germline V gene lookup returns CDR1 SGHTA and CDR2 FQGNSA. V lost 1 base and J 8 bases, leaving 11 bases between the germline ends. The CDR3 region has the DNA TGTGCCAGCAGCTTAGTCTCGCTAGCGGGGGAGCTGTTTTTT. This gives the protein CASSLVSLAGELFF.

The chain has TRBV5-1 and TRBJ2-3; 7 bases align to TRBD1. V gave up 5 bases and J gave up 0 bases; unmatched junction bases: 3. Germline loops: CDR1 SGHRS, CDR2 YFSETQ. The CDR3 contains 14 residues. The CDR3 spells CASSNRGSTDTQYF. DNA for the CDR3: TGCGCCAGCAGTAACAGGGGAAGCACAGATACGCAGTATTTT.

This clone showed up just once. This sequence joins TRBV5-5 and TRBJ1-2, with no clear D. Germline CDR1 reads SGHKS; CDR2 reads YYEKEE (reference sequence). The CDR3 is 15 residues long. The V and J ends lost 3 bases and 3 bases respectively, with 15 bases between them. The CDR3 nucleotides read TGTGCCAGCAGCTCCTCCGGTGGGGAATACTATGGCTACACCTTC. It codes for CASSSSGGEYYGYTF.

CDR3 loop: CASSLVQGPGANVLTF. DNA of the CDR3: TGTGCCAGCAGCTTGGTACAGGGACCTGGGGCCAACGTCCTGACTTTC. The rearrangement joins TRBV5-6 to TRBJ2-6, with D maybe TRBD1 (6 bases). Germline assignment: CDR1 SGHDT and CDR2 YYEEEE. V lost 0 bases, J lost 2 bases, and 9 bases lay in between. The CDR3 consists of 16 residues.

This clone was seen once. This chain joins TRBV5-1 and TRBJ2-1, with TRBD1 matching over 8 bases. Germline V gives CDR1 SGHRS, CDR2 YFSETQ. J was trimmed by 4 bases and V by 4 bases; bases with no gene match: 4. This CDR3 is 14 amino acids long. CDR3 protein: CASSPGQAYNEQFF. The CDR3 DNA reads as TGCGCCAGCAGCCCGGGACAGGCGTACAATGAGCAGTTCTTC.

The chain is built from TRBV5-4 and TRBJ2-5; D might be TRBD2 (6 bases). The CDR3 totals 13 residues. Per germline, CDR1 SGHNT and CDR2 YYREEE (reference sequence). V was clipped by 1 base and J by 3 bases, with 7 bases between them. The CDR3 spells CASSLSGEETQYF. As DNA, the CDR3 is TGTGCCAGCAGCTTGTCGGGGGAAGAGACCCAGTACTTC.

This clone has only one observation. The chain carries TRBV19 and TRBJ1-3; D remains unclear. The CDR3 covers 14 residues. V was pared by 3 bases and J by 5 bases, with 11 bases between. Germline V gives CDR1 LNHDA, CDR2 SQIVND (reference sequence). CDR3 amino acids: CASSIPGFRNTIYF. In DNA, the CDR3 is TGTGCCAGTAGTATTCCCGGGTTTCGAAACACCATATATTTT. Filled out from reference TRBV19 and TRBJ1-3, the complete variable domain reads DGGITQSPKYLFRKEGQNVTLSCEQNLNHDAMYWYRQDPGQGLRLIYYSQIVNDFQKGDIAEGYSVSREKKESFPLTVTSAQKNPTAFYLCASSIPGFRNTIYFGEGSWLTVV.

This rearrangement joins TRBV28 to TRBJ2-5; a weak D match, TRBD1 (5 bases). Germline assignment: CDR1 MDHEN and CDR2 SYDVKM. V was cut by 6 bases and J by 6 bases, with 14 bases left in between. The CDR3 is 13 residues long. CDR3 nucleotide sequence: TGTGCCAGCAGCTGGACATCGCCACAGACCCAGTACTTC. It translates to CASSWTSPQTQYF.

The chain links TRBV30 to TRBJ2-6; D is ambiguous. The germline gives CDR1 GTSNPN, CDR2 SVGIG (reference sequence). The CDR3 spans 12 residues. Trimming took 3 bases from V and 2 from J, leaving 2 bases between them. The CDR3 nucleotides are TGTGCCTGGAGACCTGGGGCCAACGTCCTGACTTTC. Translating it yields CAWRPGANVLTF.

The chain links TRBV30 to TRBJ2-7; weak D call: TRBD2 (5 bases). V was pared by 2 bases and J by 5 bases, with 13 bases between. The CDR3 contains 13 residues. From germline, CDR1 is GTSNPN and CDR2 SVGIG (reference sequence). The DNA for the CDR3 is TGTGCCTGGAGTCGAGGGTTGGCAGACGAGCAGTACTTC. Translated, it gives CAWSRGLADEQYF. The full variable domain, rest sourced from reference TRBV30 and TRBJ2-7, is SQTIHQWPATLVQPVGSPLSLECTVEGTSNPNLYWYRQAAGRGLQLLFYSVGIGQISSEVPQNLSASRPQDRQFILSSKKLLLSDSGFYLCAWSRGLADEQYFGPGTRLTVT.

The chain combines TRBV30 with TRBJ1-2; 7 positions agree with TRBD1. Germline values: CDR1 GTSNPN, CDR2 SVGIG (reference sequence). This CDR3 has 14 amino acids. V was pared by 1 base and J by 4 bases, with 6 bases of the junction left unmatched. CDR3 residues: CAWSAAGTAYGYTF. In DNA form, the CDR3 reads TGTGCCTGGAGTGCGGCCGGGACAGCCTATGGCTACACCTTC.

CDR3 nucleotide sequence: TGTGCCAGCAGCGAACTAGCCTGGACAGGGCTCTACGAGCAGTACTTC. Translated: CASSELAWTGLYEQYF. The chain is built from TRBV14 and TRBJ2-7; 8 bases match TRBD1. The V gene's germline CDR1 is SGHDN and CDR2 FVKESK. Trimming at V came to 5 bases and at J to 3 bases, leaving 12 bases not matched to a gene. This CDR3 has 16 residues.

The chain uses TRBV28 and TRBJ1-2; D perhaps matches TRBD1 (5 bases). CDR1 and CDR2 from the germline V gene are MDHEN and SYDVKM. V was shortened by 6 bases and J by 0 bases, with 14 bases between the two germline ends. This CDR3 spans 15 amino acids. The CDR3 spells CASRGGSATNYGYTF. The CDR3 coding sequence is TGTGCCAGCAGGGGGGGATCAGCTACTAACTATGGCTACACCTTC.

This clone has a single count. This chain links TRBV30 with TRBJ2-6; D might be TRBD1 (5 bases). The CDR3 covers 15 residues. Germline CDR1 is GTSNPN and CDR2 is SVGIG (reference sequence). The V end was cut by 1 base, the J end by 4 bases, with 11 bases between. In DNA, the CDR3 is TGTGCCTGGAGTGGCAGGGTCTCCGGGGCCAACGTCCTGACTTTC. As protein: CAWSGRVSGANVLTF.

V is TRBV9 and J is TRBJ2-1; D gene uncertain. Germline CDR1 SGDLS, CDR2 YYNGEE. The length of the CDR3 is 14 residues. Trimming took 1 base from V and 6 from J, leaving 11 bases between them. The CDR3 nucleotides are TGTGCCAGCAGCGTACAGCCCCTCGCCAATGAGCAGTTCTTC. Encoded protein: CASSVQPLANEQFF.

The CDR3 protein is CASSPWDRGETQYF. The CDR3, as DNA: TGTGCCAGCTCACCATGGGACAGGGGAGAGACCCAGTACTTC. This chain connects TRBV18 to TRBJ2-5, with 10 bases identical to TRBD1. The CDR3 length is 14 residues. Germline V CDR1 and CDR2: KGHSH, LQKENI. The V gene end was trimmed by 2 bases and the J gene end by 4 bases; junction bases not matched to a gene: 1.

This clone appeared a few times. The chain carries TRBV27 and TRBJ1-1; D gene uncertain. Trimming cost V 9 bases and J 0 bases, with 5 bases left between them. The CDR3 consists of 11 residues. Germline CDR1 is MNHEY and CDR2 is SMNVEV (reference sequence). In DNA, the CDR3 is TGTGCCAGATCAATGAACACTGAAGCTTTCTTT. This gives the protein CARSMNTEAFF.

Regarding this clone: This CDR3 is also generated by other DNA sequences in the sample. This rearrangement joins TRBV7-2 to TRBJ1-5; tentative D call: TRBD1 (5 bases). The CDR3 is made up of 15 amino acids. Per the germline V gene, CDR1 is SGHTA and CDR2 is FQGNSA. V lost 1 base and J 2 bases, leaving 9 bases between the germline ends. In nucleotides, the CDR3 is TGTGCCAGCAGCTTAGGCAGGGAGGGCAATCAGCCCCAGCATTTT. It yields the protein CASSLGREGNQPQHF.

V is TRBV30 and J is TRBJ1-5; D is unresolved. The germline CDR1 and CDR2 sequences are GTSNPN and SVGIG (reference sequence). Trimming removed 0 bases at V and 4 bases at J, with 7 bases between. The CDR3 runs to 13 residues. The CDR3 sequence is CAWSVSENQPQHF. CDR3 DNA sequence: TGTGCCTGGAGTGTCTCAGAAAATCAGCCCCAGCATTTT.

The rearrangement uses TRBV6-6 and TRBJ1-5; a possible D gene is TRBD1 (5 bases). CDR1 MNHNY and CDR2 SVGAGI come from the germline V gene (reference sequence). Trimming removed 0 bases from V and 7 bases from J, with 13 bases in between. The CDR3 is made up of 15 amino acids. CDR3 loop: CASSYSDGGGQPQHF. CDR3 in DNA: TGTGCCAGCAGTTACTCGGATGGGGGGGGACAGCCCCAGCATTTT.

This sequence joins TRBV5-1 and TRBJ1-1; D remains ambiguous. The germline CDR1 and CDR2 sequences are SGHRS and YFSETQ. Trimming left V 5 bases short and J 0 bases short, with 11 bases between. CDR3 length: 14 residues. CDR3 residues: CASRGPSMNTEAFF. CDR3 DNA: TGCGCCAGCAGAGGTCCATCCATGAACACTGAAGCTTTCTTT.

The DNA for the CDR3 is TGCGCCAGCAGTCAATCGGCAGGGCCATTAGCTAACTATGGCTACACCTTC. It specifies CASSQSAGPLANYGYTF. The rearrangement links TRBV23-1 to TRBJ1-2; possible D gene TRBD1, 5 bases. TRBV23-1 is known as an ORF, though its function is uncertain. CDR3 length: 17 amino acids. V lost 0 bases to trimming and J lost 0 bases, with 14 bases between them.